The entry below describes one T cell receptor beta chain. V was cut by 5 bases and J by 5 bases, with 10 bases left in between. CDR3 length equals 13 residues. CDR1 KGHDR and CDR2 SFDVKD come from the germline V gene. TCRdb re-derived calls from the 5' RACE reads in MiXCR, one entry per CDR3 protein. The table lists almost 350,000 distinct CDR3 sequences, 20% to 25% of them singletons, with roughly 23% in the top ten. This record belongs to a study of T-cell memory formation after mild COVID-19. Study-level information: TCR clustering was largely donor specific.

The source is a man between 18 and 35 years old who had mild COVID-19 (a few samples of this study predate the infection). Cell type and time point are not known. Sequencing used PBMCs or a T cell subset sorted from them (not recorded which). J is TRBJ2-3 and V is TRBV24-1, with D possibly being TRBD1 or TRBD2 (5 bases each). This chain's CDR3 is CATSAQRGDTQYF. In nucleotides, the CDR3 is TGTGCCACCAGTGCCCAGAGGGGAGATACGCAGTATTTT.